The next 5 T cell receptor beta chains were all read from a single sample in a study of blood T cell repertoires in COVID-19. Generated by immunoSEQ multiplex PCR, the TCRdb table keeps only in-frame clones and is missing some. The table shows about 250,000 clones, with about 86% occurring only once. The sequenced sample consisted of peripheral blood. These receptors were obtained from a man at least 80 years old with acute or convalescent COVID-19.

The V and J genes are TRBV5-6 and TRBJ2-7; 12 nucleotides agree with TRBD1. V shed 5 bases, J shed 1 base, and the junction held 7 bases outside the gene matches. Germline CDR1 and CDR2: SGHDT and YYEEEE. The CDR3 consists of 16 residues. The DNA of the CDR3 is TGTGCCAGCAGTCTGCCGGGACAGGGGGCTTCCTACGAGCAGTACTTC. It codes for CASSLPGQGASYEQYF.

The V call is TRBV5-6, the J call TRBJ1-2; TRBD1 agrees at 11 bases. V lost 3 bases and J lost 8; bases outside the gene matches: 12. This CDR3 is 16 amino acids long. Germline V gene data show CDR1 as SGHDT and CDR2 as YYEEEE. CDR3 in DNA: TGTGCCAGCAGCTCCTCTTTTGTAGGACAGGGGGCGGGCTACACCTTC. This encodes CASSSSFVGQGAGYTF.

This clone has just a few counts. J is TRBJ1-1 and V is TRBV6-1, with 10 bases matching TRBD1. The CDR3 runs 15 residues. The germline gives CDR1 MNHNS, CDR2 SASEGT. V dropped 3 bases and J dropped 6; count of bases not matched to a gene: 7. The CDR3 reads CASSEPGQGRSEAFF. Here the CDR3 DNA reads TGTGCCAGCAGTGAGCCGGGACAGGGGAGGTCTGAAGCTTTCTTT.

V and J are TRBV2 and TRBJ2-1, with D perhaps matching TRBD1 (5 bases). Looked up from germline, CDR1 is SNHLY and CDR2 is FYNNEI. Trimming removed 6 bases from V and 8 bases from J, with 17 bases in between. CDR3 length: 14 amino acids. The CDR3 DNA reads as TGTGCCAGCAGCCAAAGGGCCAGGGAAGATGAGCAGTTCTTC. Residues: CASSQRAREDEQFF.

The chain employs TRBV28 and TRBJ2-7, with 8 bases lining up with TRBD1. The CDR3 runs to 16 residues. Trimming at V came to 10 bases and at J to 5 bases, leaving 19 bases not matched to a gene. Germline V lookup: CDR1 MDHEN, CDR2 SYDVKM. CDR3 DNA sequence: TGTGCCACTCGCGGCGTGCTCAGGACAGGGTTCCACGAGCAGTACTTC. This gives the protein CATRGVLRTGFHEQYF.